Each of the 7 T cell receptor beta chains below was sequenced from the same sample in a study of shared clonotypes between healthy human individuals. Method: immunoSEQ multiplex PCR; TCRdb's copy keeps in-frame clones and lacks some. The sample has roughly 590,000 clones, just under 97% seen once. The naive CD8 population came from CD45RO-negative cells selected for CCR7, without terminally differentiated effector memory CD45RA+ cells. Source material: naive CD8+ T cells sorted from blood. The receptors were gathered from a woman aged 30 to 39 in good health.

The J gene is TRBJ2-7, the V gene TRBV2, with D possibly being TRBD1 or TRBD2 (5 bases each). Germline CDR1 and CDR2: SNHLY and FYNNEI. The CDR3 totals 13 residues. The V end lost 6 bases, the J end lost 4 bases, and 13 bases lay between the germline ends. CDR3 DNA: TGTGCCAGCAGAAATCCAGAGGGGTACGAGCAGTACTTC. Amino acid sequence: CASRNPEGYEQYF. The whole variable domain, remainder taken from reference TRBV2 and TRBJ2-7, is EPEVTQTPSHQVTQMGQEVILRCVPISNHLYFYWYRQILGQKVEFLVSFYNNEISEKSEIFDDQFSVERPDGSNFTLKIRSTKLEDSAMYFCASRNPEGYEQYFGPGTRLTVT.

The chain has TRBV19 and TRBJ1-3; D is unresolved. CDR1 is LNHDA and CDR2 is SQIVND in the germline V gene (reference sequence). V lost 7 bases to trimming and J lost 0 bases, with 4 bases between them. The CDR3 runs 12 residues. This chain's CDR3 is CASMDSGNTIYF. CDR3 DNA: TGTGCCAGTATGGACTCTGGAAACACCATATATTTT.

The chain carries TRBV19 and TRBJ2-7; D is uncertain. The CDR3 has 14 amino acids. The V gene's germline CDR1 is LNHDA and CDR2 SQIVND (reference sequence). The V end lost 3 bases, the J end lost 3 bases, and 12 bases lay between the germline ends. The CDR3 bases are TGTGCCAGTAGTATTACGGGTCCGGGCTACGAGCAGTACTTC. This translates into CASSITGPGYEQYF.

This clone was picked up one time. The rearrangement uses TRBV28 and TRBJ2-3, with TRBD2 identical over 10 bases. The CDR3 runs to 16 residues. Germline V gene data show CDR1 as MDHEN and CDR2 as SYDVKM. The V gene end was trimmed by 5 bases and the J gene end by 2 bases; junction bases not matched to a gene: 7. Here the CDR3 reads CASSLRTSGDTDTQYF. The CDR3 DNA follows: TGTGCCAGCAGTCTGAGGACTAGCGGCGACACAGATACGCAGTATTTT.

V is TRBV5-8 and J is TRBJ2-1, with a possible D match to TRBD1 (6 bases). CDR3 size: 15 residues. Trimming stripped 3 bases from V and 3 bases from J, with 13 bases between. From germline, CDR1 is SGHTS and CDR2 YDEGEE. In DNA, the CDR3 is TGTGCCAGCAGCTCACAGGGTTCTGTCTACAATGAGCAGTTCTTC. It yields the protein CASSSQGSVYNEQFF.

The CDR3 is CASSQTGNYNEQFF. The CDR3 nucleotides read TGTGCCAGCAGCCAGACAGGGAACTACAATGAGCAGTTCTTC. The chain links TRBV6-4 to TRBJ2-1, with 7 bases aligning to TRBD1. Per the germline V gene, CDR1 is MRHNA and CDR2 is SNTAGT. The CDR3 totals 14 residues. The V and J ends lost 6 bases and 3 bases, in that order; junction bases with no gene match: 5.

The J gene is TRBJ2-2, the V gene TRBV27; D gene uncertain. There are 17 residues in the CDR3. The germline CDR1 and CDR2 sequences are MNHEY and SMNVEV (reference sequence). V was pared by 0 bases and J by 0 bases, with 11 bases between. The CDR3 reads CASSLSVYGPNTGELFF. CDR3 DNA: TGTGCCAGCAGTTTATCGGTATATGGGCCGAACACCGGGGAGCTGTTTTTT.